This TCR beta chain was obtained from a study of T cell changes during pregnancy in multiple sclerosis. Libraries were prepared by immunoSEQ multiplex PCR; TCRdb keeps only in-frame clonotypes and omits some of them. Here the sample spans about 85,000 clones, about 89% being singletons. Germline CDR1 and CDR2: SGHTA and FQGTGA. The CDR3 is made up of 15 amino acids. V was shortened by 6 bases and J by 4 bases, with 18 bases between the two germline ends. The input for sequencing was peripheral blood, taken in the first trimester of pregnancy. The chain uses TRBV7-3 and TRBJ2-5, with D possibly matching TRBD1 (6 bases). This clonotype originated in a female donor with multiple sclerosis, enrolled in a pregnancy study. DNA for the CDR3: TGTGCCAGCAGTCCCAGGGGACGTTTACGAGAGACCCAGTACTTC. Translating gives CASSPRGRLRETQYF.